This T cell receptor (beta chain) was captured by sequencing in a study of blood T cells in healthy people across ages. Whole-study context: In model experiments, template switching was able to capture about one barcoded beta molecule for every two T cells that were present.

It was with a sample-barcoded 5' primer and a J-beta primer mix that a second PCR of about 6 to 12 cycles was run. Each cDNA molecule carried a tag from a template-switch adaptor that contained 12 random nucleotides. Each CDR3 protein gets one entry after TCRdb re-called the 5' RACE reads with MiXCR. Of 800,000 to 950,000 distinct CDR3 sequences listed, approximately 32% were seen once; the top ten hold roughly 10%. This sample also appeared in a second study, on T cells of mothers and their children.

The specimen was blood. This TCR came from a woman in her thirties or forties in good health.

CDR3 region: CASSFTAAFGTDTQYF. CDR3 in DNA: TGCGCCAGCAGCTTCACGGCGGCTTTCGGGACAGATACGCAGTATTTT. The chain carries TRBV5-1 and TRBJ2-3; unclear D gene. V shed 2 bases and J shed 3 bases, with 16 bases lying between them. Germline V gene lookup returns CDR1 SGHRS and CDR2 YFSETQ. The CDR3 has 16 amino acids.